These 7 T cell receptor beta chains were all obtained from the same sample, sequenced in a study of shared T cell receptors in the human thymus. Method: immunoSEQ multiplex PCR; TCRdb's copy keeps in-frame clones and lacks some. This sample has about 540,000 clones, with about four fifths found just once. These data were also reused for a study on human thymus T cells.

Sequencing was carried out using thymocytes. The receptors were gathered from a boy less than two years old with a congenital heart defect.

This clone was counted a few times. The chain joins TRBV7-6 to TRBJ2-2; 12 bases line up with TRBD2. Trimming took 1 base from V and 7 from J; bases not matched to a gene: 7. This CDR3 has 17 residues. In germline, CDR1 is SGHVS, CDR2 FNYEAQ. The DNA for the CDR3 is TGTGCCAGCAGCTTAGGACTAGCGGGGGCCCGGGGCGGGGAGCTGTTTTTT. Its protein is CASSLGLAGARGGELFF.

The chain recombines TRBV30 with TRBJ2-3; 9 bases line up with TRBD2. The CDR3 length is 15 residues. Per germline, CDR1 GTSNPN and CDR2 SVGIG (reference sequence). The ends lost 0 bases at V and 3 bases at J; junction bases unmatched: 4. The CDR3 reads CAWSVCGRATDTQYF. The CDR3, as DNA: TGTGCCTGGAGTGTATGCGGGAGGGCTACAGATACGCAGTATTTT. The full variable domain, completed using reference TRBV30 and TRBJ2-3, is SQTIHQWPATLVQPVGSPLSLECTVEGTSNPNLYWYRQAAGRGLQLLFYSVGIGQISSEVPQNLSASRPQDRQFILSSKKLLLSDSGFYLCAWSVCGRATDTQYFGPGTRLTVL.

The chain's CDR3 is CAISEPHAGEGDTQYF. The DNA of the CDR3 is TGTGCCATCAGTGAGCCCCATGCGGGAGAGGGAGATACGCAGTATTTT. V gene TRBV10-3 combines with J gene TRBJ2-3; 7 bases agree with TRBD2. There are 16 residues in the CDR3. Germline assignment: CDR1 ENHRY and CDR2 SYGVKD. V dropped 2 bases and J dropped 5; count of bases not matched to a gene: 10.

The rearrangement uses TRBV15 and TRBJ2-1; 10 nucleotides line up with TRBD2. The CDR3 covers 17 residues. V dropped 3 bases and J dropped 2; count of bases not matched to a gene: 7. CDR1 LNHNV and CDR2 YYDKDF come from the germline V gene (reference sequence). The CDR3 spells CATSRGSSGSTYNEQFF. As DNA, the CDR3 is TGTGCCACCAGCAGGGGGTCTAGCGGGAGTACCTACAATGAGCAGTTCTTC.

This sequence joins TRBV9 and TRBJ2-1; maybe TRBD2 (5 bases). V lost 3 bases and J lost 6, with 22 bases in between. The length of the CDR3 is 17 residues. The germline gives CDR1 SGDLS, CDR2 YYNGEE. The CDR3 DNA sequence: TGTGCCAGCAGCGGCGGCGGGTGGGGAACCGCCGCCAATGAGCAGTTCTTC. Translated, it gives CASSGGGWGTAANEQFF.

The chain uses TRBV5-8 and TRBJ1-1; possibly TRBD1 for D (6 bases). V was cut by 4 bases and J by 1 base, with 14 bases left in between. The V gene's germline CDR1 is SGHTS and CDR2 YDEGEE. The CDR3 extends over 15 amino acids. CDR3 sequence: CASSANGQRNTEAFF. DNA of the CDR3: TGTGCCAGCAGCGCAAACGGACAGAGGAACACTGAAGCTTTCTTT. Combining the CDR3 with reference TRBV5-8 and TRBJ1-1 gives the whole variable domain EAGVTQSPTHLIKTRGQQATLRCSPISGHTSVYWYQQALGLGLQFLLWYDEGEERNRGNFPPRFSGRQFPNYSSELNVNALELEDSALYLCASSANGQRNTEAFFGQGTRLTVV.

The genes are TRBV12-5 and TRBJ2-1; TRBD2 matches 8 bases. V lost 4 bases to trimming and J lost 9 bases; unmatched junction nucleotides: 23. Looked up from germline, CDR1 is LGHNT and CDR2 is FRNRAP. This CDR3 spans 19 amino acids. CDR3 sequence (DNA): TGTGCTAGTGGTTGGGGGGGTAGCGGGAACGGGTTGAAAAACGGTGAGCAGTTCTTC. It codes for CASGWGGSGNGLKNGEQFF.